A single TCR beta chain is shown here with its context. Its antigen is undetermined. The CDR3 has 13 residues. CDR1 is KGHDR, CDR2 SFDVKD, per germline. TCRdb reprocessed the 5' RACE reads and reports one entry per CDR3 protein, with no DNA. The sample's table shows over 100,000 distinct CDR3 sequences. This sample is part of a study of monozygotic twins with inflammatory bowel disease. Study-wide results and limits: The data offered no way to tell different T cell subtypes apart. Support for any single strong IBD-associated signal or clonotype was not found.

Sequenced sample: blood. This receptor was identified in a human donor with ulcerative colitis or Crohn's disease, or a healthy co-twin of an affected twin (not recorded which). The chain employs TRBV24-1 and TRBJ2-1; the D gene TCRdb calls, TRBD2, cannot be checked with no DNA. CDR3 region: CATRPSGNGEQFF.